This T cell receptor beta chain was captured by sequencing in a study of T cell repertoires in cytomegalovirus infection. Germline CDR1 is SGHRS and CDR2 is YFSETQ. This CDR3 is 16 amino acids long. J lost 3 bases, V lost 1 base, and 3 bases had no gene match. MiXCR, applied by TCRdb to the reads, yields one record per CDR3 protein. The sample consists of 35,000 to 55,000 distinct CDR3 sequences, about 20% of them appearing once. Overall study results and limits: Dominant in the ex vivo response were TCR beta clonotypes restricted by HLA-C and specific for CMV.

This clonotype was recorded many times. Its matching antigen is unknown. The sample consisted of PBMCs, sequenced either directly or after in vitro stimulation (not recorded which). The chain recombines TRBV5-1 with TRBJ2-2; 10 bases are a match to TRBD2. The sequence was collected from a human donor in good health (CMV status not recorded). Some clones in this sample may be carry-over from other donors' samples. The CDR3 protein is CASSLMLAGDTGELFF. The CDR3 coding sequence is TGCGCCAGCAGCTTGATGCTAGCGGGAGACACCGGGGAGCTGTTTTTT.